This T cell receptor beta chain was sequenced during a study of T-cell reconstitution after alpha-beta-depleted transplantation in children. Study-wide points: Several hundred rapidly expanded clones from non-depleted graft cells reportedly supplied alpha-beta T cells about two months post-transplant. Newly made T cells mostly supplied T-cell counts and diversity one year after transplant. At day 60, the high TCRbeta diversity found in some patients originated from recipient T cells and thymic progenitors that had survived.

This clonotype was counted only a few times. Its antigen is unknown. Per the germline V gene, CDR1 is MNHEY and CDR2 is SVGAGI. The V end was cut by 4 bases, the J end by 1 base, with 8 bases between. The CDR3 contains 13 residues. Molecular barcoding with unique molecular identifiers was used for the TCRbeta library. Each CDR3 protein is one row after TCRdb ran MiXCR on the PCR reads. The sample shows under 750,000 distinct CDR3 sequences, around 23% of them seen only once. The rearrangement uses TRBV6-5 and TRBJ2-7, with a possible D match to TRBD1 (5 bases). Sequencing was performed on PBMCs, mostly from graft donor cells, taken 360 days after TCRalphabeta/CD19-depleted stem cell transplant. The sequence came from a boy in the first two years of life who had a stem cell transplant for acute myeloid leukemia, so the T cells may come from the graft donor. The CDR3 region has the DNA TGTGCCAGCAGTTCCTCAGGGTCCTACGAGCAGTACGTC. Translating gives CASSSSGSYEQYV.